The T cell receptor (beta chain) described here comes from a study of human T cells and chemical hapten exposure. Unique molecular identifiers were attached to individual cDNA molecules within the library. In the original workflow: Sample-level TCR yields exhibited a median of approximately 96,000, with a range of about 23,224 to 690,600. TCRdb passed the RACE reads through MiXCR, listing each CDR3 protein once. TCRdb, rather than the study authors, made the V and J calls. The table includes approximately 400,000 distinct CDR3 sequences, about 4.4% detected once. Time point reported: patch test 1, 2 weeks after DPC sensitization. Treatment described: therapeutic diphenylcyclopropenone sensitization with weekly scalp DPC. Blood draws came first, before each patch test. Many counts were recorded for this clonotype. The antigen is not known. Study-wide results and caveats: Sensitizing with DPC caused no change in TCRs above 1 in 1000 frequency.

The CDR3 has 11 residues. Trimming removed 3 bases at V and 5 bases at J, with 8 bases between. Germline V gene data show CDR1 as DFQATT and CDR2 as SNEGSKA (reference sequence). The clonotype originates from a woman in her forties or fifties with alopecia areata. Some clones in this sample may be carry-over from other donors' samples. The sequencing used whole blood, collected in connection with sensitization to the hapten diphenylcyclopropenone (DPC). The chain links TRBV20-1 to TRBJ2-7; D is undetermined. The chain's CDR3 is CSARRQNEQYF. The CDR3, as DNA: TGCAGTGCTAGGCGGCAGAACGAGCAGTACTTC.